A selection of T cell receptor beta chains follows, all from one sample in a study of T cell responses to AZD1222 COVID-19 vaccine. Clones were read by immunoSEQ multiplex PCR, and TCRdb kept only the in-frame ones, dropping some. The table has 130,000 to 150,000 clones, roughly nine tenths seen once. The sequencing here drew on peripheral blood, taken on day 0 of AZD1222 vaccination. Receptors were obtained from an adult in good health. The CDR3 runs from the conserved cysteine through the conserved F or W. Fields, in order: J gene, V gene, CDR3 protein.

j_gene: TRBJ1-2; v_gene: TRBV5-1; CDR3aa: CASSPFSGGSGYGYTF
j_gene: TRBJ2-5; v_gene: TRBV15; CDR3aa: CATSRDPAGGLRRETQYF
j_gene: TRBJ2-7; v_gene: TRBV12-3/TRBV12-4; CDR3aa: CASSLHRPYEQYF
j_gene: TRBJ1-2; v_gene: TRBV5-6; CDR3aa: CASSYDFTHDYGYTF
j_gene: TRBJ2-5; v_gene: TRBV5-4; CDR3aa: CASSPGTATETQYF
j_gene: TRBJ2-7; v_gene: TRBV28; CDR3aa: CASSPSIWGSYEQYF
j_gene: TRBJ2-7; v_gene: TRBV5-4; CDR3aa: CASSLTSGAYEQYF
j_gene: TRBJ1-1; v_gene: TRBV18; CDR3aa: CASSPLPGQGRAFF
j_gene: TRBJ1-1; v_gene: TRBV5-1; CDR3aa: CASRYRDSGSTEAFF
j_gene: TRBJ2-7; v_gene: TRBV30; CDR3aa: CAWSGGIREQYF
j_gene: TRBJ1-4; v_gene: TRBV7-8; CDR3aa: CASSPRTVNEKLFF
j_gene: TRBJ1-6; v_gene: TRBV30; CDR3aa: CAWSPGRGNSPLHF
j_gene: TRBJ1-1; v_gene: TRBV6-2/TRBV6-3; CDR3aa: CASSQAPEGNTEAFF
j_gene: TRBJ1-2; v_gene: TRBV27; CDR3aa: CASSRFWTGADYGYTF
j_gene: TRBJ2-3; v_gene: TRBV5-4; CDR3aa: CASSPRTPGTRTDTQYF
j_gene: TRBJ2-1; v_gene: TRBV5-4; CDR3aa: CASSSRGSYNEQFF
j_gene: TRBJ1-5; v_gene: TRBV7-2; CDR3aa: CASSPFRGQGFYSNQPQHF
j_gene: TRBJ2-7; v_gene: TRBV9; CDR3aa: CASSPTSSTYEQYF
j_gene: TRBJ1-1; v_gene: TRBV29-1; CDR3aa: CSATQASNTEAFF
j_gene: TRBJ2-7; v_gene: TRBV19; CDR3aa: CASSISWDGGPYEQYF
j_gene: TRBJ1-2; v_gene: TRBV5-4; CDR3aa: CASSLVGAEGTF
j_gene: TRBJ1-2; v_gene: TRBV7-2; CDR3aa: CASWSGLANYGYTF
j_gene: TRBJ1-5; v_gene: TRBV18; CDR3aa: CASSRQGPSQAPQHF
j_gene: TRBJ2-3; v_gene: TRBV7-9; CDR3aa: CASSPRVGPSTDTQYF
j_gene: TRBJ2-7; v_gene: TRBV7-2; CDR3aa: CASSRTGGETYEQYF
j_gene: TRBJ2-7; v_gene: TRBV7-8; CDR3aa: CASSSGRTSGETYEQYF
j_gene: TRBJ1-6; v_gene: TRBV6-5; CDR3aa: CASSGQGLRTSPLHF
j_gene: TRBJ1-4; v_gene: TRBV19; CDR3aa: CASRYRGQTNEKLFF
j_gene: TRBJ1-5; v_gene: TRBV15; CDR3aa: CATSRDQGQNNQPQHF
j_gene: TRBJ1-2; v_gene: TRBV29-1; CDR3aa: CSVEIQGGLGYTF
j_gene: TRBJ1-3; v_gene: TRBV5-6; CDR3aa: CASSLSLKSSGNTIYF
j_gene: TRBJ2-7; v_gene: TRBV18; CDR3aa: CASSPSRDIYEQYF
j_gene: TRBJ2-7; v_gene: TRBV24-1; CDR3aa: CATSLGQESYEQYF
j_gene: TRBJ2-7; v_gene: TRBV27; CDR3aa: CASQRVSSYEQYF
j_gene: TRBJ1-2; v_gene: TRBV29-1; CDR3aa: CSVEDRVGNYGYTF
j_gene: TRBJ1-1; v_gene: TRBV29-1; CDR3aa: CSVVDATEAFF
j_gene: TRBJ2-5; v_gene: TRBV7-2; CDR3aa: CASSISTGGGTQYF
j_gene: TRBJ2-3; v_gene: TRBV4-2; CDR3aa: CASSRLSGRATDTQYF
j_gene: TRBJ1-2; v_gene: TRBV7-2; CDR3aa: CASSLGRSIWGGYTF
j_gene: TRBJ1-1; v_gene: TRBV7-2; CDR3aa: CASSNRGGGTEAFF
j_gene: TRBJ2-3; v_gene: TRBV27; CDR3aa: CASSFADGTDTQYF
j_gene: TRBJ1-4; v_gene: TRBV3-1/TRBV3-2; CDR3aa: CASSQESPGTGAEKLFF